One T cell receptor beta chain is described in this entry. What antigen it recognizes has not been identified. There are no base qualities to consult, and no much larger clone falls within one base. The time point tag for this specimen amounts to: roughly 2 years on ibrutinib. Roughly 2 micrograms of genomic DNA were extracted from cryopreserved PBMCs for TCR beta library preparation. Longitudinal blood samples from CLL patients receiving ibrutinib monotherapy were subjected to high-throughput TCR beta sequencing. The patients took part in an open-label, single-center phase 2 trial of ibrutinib monotherapy. The entry originates in a study of cytotoxic CD8 clonotypes in ibrutinib-treated CLL listed by TCRdb under 2021. In the study overall: In this cohort, around 14 patients were treatment-naive and 11 to 12 were relapsed/refractory, while about 18 had unmutated IGHV. Partial responses were observed in roughly 25 patients and complete responses in 2; after a median follow-up of 68 months, remission was maintained in around 14 patients and progression was observed in approximately 12. The response samples were drawn at a median of approximately twelve months into treatment, with a range of roughly 6 to 36 months. Samples averaged roughly 260,000 productive templates and 80,000 to 100,000 productive rearrangements. Longitudinal samples were obtainable from 26 of the 86 participants in the trial. Cryopreserved peripheral blood mononuclear cells were obtained before treatment, at response, and at either sustained remission or disease progression. All remission and progressive disease samples were collected while patients were still receiving ibrutinib. Paper-wide results and their limitations: Clonality increased at ibrutinib response, stayed stable in sustained remission, and fell back toward baseline at progression. Public clonotypes were rare and either shrank or stayed stable during treatment, and the rise in clonality at ibrutinib response reflected expansion of private clonotypes. At baseline, clonality was higher than in age-matched healthy donors and showed a strong correlation with circulating CD8+ T-cell counts. Sampling times were not matched between patients in sustained remission and patients whose disease was progressing, and lymph node repertoires were not examined.

V loses 2 bases of germline sequence and J loses 7 bases, and the interval between the two ends is 8 bases. The germline V gene specifies SGDLS as CDR1 and YYNGEE as CDR2. The CDR3 contains 12 residues, cysteine and phenylalanine counted. The read is trimmed to its CDR3 DNA, 36 bases read in frame from base 1. The goal of deep resolution MiSeq sequencing was a depth between 1 in 1 million and 1 in 200,000 T cells, and coverage averaged 10x per clonotype. The immunoSEQ hsTCRB Kit was used to generate TCR beta libraries. As for the authors' bioinformatics: The data were analyzed with ImmunoSEQ Analyzer and ImmunoSEQ Data Assistant, and V, D and J gene assignments followed IMGT definitions. Clonality, which ranges from 0 to 1, was calculated by subtracting the normalized Shannon entropy of productive rearrangement frequencies from one. Only overrepresented clonotypes making up at least 0.05% of each patient's repertoire were included in the public clonotype analysis. Repertoires from 10 to 15 age-matched healthy donors in immuneACCESS were used as clonality controls. The clones in this table, taken by TCRdb from immuneACCESS, are in-frame only. Not every clone is retained; where verified, under half of the shortfall comes from an unresolved V gene, and the cause of the rest is unknown. V, J and clone size derive from that table, while D and trimming were established from the DNA sequence. The sample table lists about 92,000 clones, about 74% of them with a count of one. Jointly, the top ten make up approximately 23% of the sample.

The rearrangement combines TRBV9 with TRBJ2-3; possibly the D gene is TRBD1, per 5 matching bases. Sequenced material: PBMCs, taken after 24 months of ibrutinib treatment. The receptor was isolated from a human donor with chronic lymphocytic leukemia. The DNA sequence follows: TGTGCCAGCAGCGTTGACAGCCATACGCAGTATTTT. Its product reads: CASSVDSHTQYF.